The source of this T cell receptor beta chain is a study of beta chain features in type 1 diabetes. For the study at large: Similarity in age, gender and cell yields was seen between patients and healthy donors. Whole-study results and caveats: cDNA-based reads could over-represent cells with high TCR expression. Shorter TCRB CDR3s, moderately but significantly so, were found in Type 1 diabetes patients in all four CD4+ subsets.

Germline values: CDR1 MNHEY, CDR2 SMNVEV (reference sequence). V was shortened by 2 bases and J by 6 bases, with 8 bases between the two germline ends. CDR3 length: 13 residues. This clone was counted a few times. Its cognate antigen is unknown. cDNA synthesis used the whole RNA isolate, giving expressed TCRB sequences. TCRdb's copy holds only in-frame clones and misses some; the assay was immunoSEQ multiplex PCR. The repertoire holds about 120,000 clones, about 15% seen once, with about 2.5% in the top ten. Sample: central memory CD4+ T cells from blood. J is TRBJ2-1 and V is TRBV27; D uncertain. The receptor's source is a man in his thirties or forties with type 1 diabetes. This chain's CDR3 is CASSLGELNEQFF. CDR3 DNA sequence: TGTGCCAGCAGTTTAGGGGAACTCAATGAGCAGTTCTTC.